Presented here are 5 T cell receptor beta chains from one specimen sequenced in a study of T cells in localized non-small cell lung cancer. Produced via immunoSEQ multiplex PCR; TCRdb's table is partial and in-frame only. Of 1,500 to 2,000 clones in the sample, under 35% are singletons; the top ten hold roughly 20%. The sample consisted of normal lung tissue next to the tumor, taken before any cancer treatment. Every receptor here comes from a male donor aged 60 or over with stage I squamous cell lung carcinoma.

This chain joins TRBV25-1 and TRBJ2-3, with D perhaps TRBD1 (6 bases). The germline V gene has CDR1 MGHDK and CDR2 SYGVNS. The CDR3 is made up of 15 amino acids. Trimming took 1 base from V and 2 from J, leaving 10 bases between them. CDR3 bases: TGTGCCAGCAGTGAATTACAGGGCCACACAGATACGCAGTATTTT. Residues: CASSELQGHTDTQYF. The whole variable domain, remainder taken from reference TRBV25-1 and TRBJ2-3, is EADIYQTPRYLVIGTGKKITLECSQTMGHDKMYWYQQDPGMELHLIHYSYGVNSTEKGDLSSESTVSRIRTEHFPLTLESARPSHTSQYLCASSELQGHTDTQYFGPGTRLTVL.

The CDR3 spells CASSIDQGALENGYTF. In DNA, the CDR3 is TGTGCCAGTAGTATAGATCAGGGGGCGCTGGAAAATGGCTACACCTTC. The chain links TRBV19 to TRBJ1-2, with TRBD1 matching over 8 bases. The CDR3 contains 16 residues. The germline V gene has CDR1 LNHDA and CDR2 SQIVND (reference sequence). Trimming removed 0 bases from V and 6 bases from J; junction bases left unmatched: 9.

The table lists this clone with a few counts. The chain combines TRBV30 with TRBJ1-1; D is unclear. The CDR3 has 13 residues. From germline, CDR1 is GTSNPN and CDR2 SVGIG (reference sequence). The V gene lost 2 bases and the J gene lost 3 bases, with 10 bases spanning the gap. This CDR3 reads CAWSRSLDTEAFF. CDR3 bases: TGTGCCTGGAGTAGATCTTTAGACACTGAAGCTTTCTTT.

For the CDR3, the DNA is TGTGCCAGCACAGGAGTAACCAATGAGCAGTTCTTC. Its protein is CASTGVTNEQFF. V and J are TRBV28 and TRBJ2-1; D not certain. CDR1 and CDR2 from the germline V gene are MDHEN and SYDVKM. V dropped 7 bases and J dropped 6 bases, with 10 bases sitting between them. This CDR3 region has 12 residues. The variable domain in full, with the rest retrieved from reference TRBV28 and TRBJ2-1, is DVKVTQSSRYLVKRTGEKVFLECVQDMDHENMFWYRQDPGLGLRLIYFSYDVKMKEKGDIPEGYSVSREKKERFSLILESASTNQTSMYLCASTGVTNEQFFGPGTRLTVL.

This clone rates as medium-sized (0.01 to 0.1%). The rearrangement links TRBV6-8 to TRBJ2-1; D is unclear. CDR3 length equals 17 residues. Trimming pared 2 bases from V and 0 bases from J, leaving 14 bases between. Germline V CDR1 and CDR2: MNHGY, SAAAGT. For the CDR3, the DNA is TGTGCCAGCAGTTACGCCGCCGTCGTGAGCTCCTACAATGAGCAGTTCTTC. Its translation: CASSYAAVVSSYNEQFF.